A selection of T cell receptor beta chains follows, all from one sample in a study of metastatic and nonmetastatic thyroid tumors. TCRdb reassembled clones from the PCR reads with MiXCR. Seen here are about 15,000 clones, roughly 24% observed once, and the top ten hold around 8.1%. Sequenced sample: tumor tissue. The receptors were gathered from a female donor with papillary thyroid cancer or a benign thyroid nodule (not recorded which). Some clones in this sample may be carry-over from other donors' samples. Each CDR3 is given with its conserved first and last residue. D genes are given only for firm matches. Size tells how often a clone was seen (once, few, many) or the class of an expanded clone, and some rows leave it out.

CDR3 length	clone size	V gene	J gene	D gene	CDR3 protein	CDR3 DNA
17	few	TRBV6-6	TRBJ1-4	.	CASSYSLVGATNEKLFF	TGTGCCAGCAGTTACTCGTTGGTAGGAGCAACTAATGAAAAACTGTTTTTT
15	many	TRBV20-1	TRBJ2-5	.	CSAREVRAAAETQYF	TGCAGTGCTAGAGAGGTTCGGGCGGCGGCAGAGACCCAGTACTTC
15	.	TRBV7-2	TRBJ2-2	.	CASSLAGPRTGELFF	TGTGCCAGCAGCTTAGCCGGGCCGCGCACCGGGGAGCTGTTTTTT
15	many	TRBV6-1	TRBJ1-4	.	CATLPGSTTNEKLFF	TGTGCCACCCTCCCGGGAAGTACAACTAATGAAAAACTGTTTTTT
13	many	TRBV2	TRBJ2-2	.	CASAGRGTGELFF	TGTGCCAGCGCAGGTCGGGGCACCGGGGAGCTGTTTTTT
15	.	TRBV7-2	TRBJ1-2	.	CASSFGGTGRYGYTF	TGTGCCAGCAGCTTTGGGGGGACGGGGAGGTATGGCTACACCTTC
16	.	TRBV6-1	TRBJ2-5	TRBD1	CASSEIPGQGSETQYF	TGTGCCAGCAGTGAGATCCCGGGACAGGGTTCGGAGACCCAGTACTTC
14	.	TRBV7-2	TRBJ2-1	TRBD2	CASSLTSGNNEQFF	TGTGCCAGCAGCCTCACTAGCGGGAATAATGAGCAGTTCTTC
15	.	TRBV6-1	TRBJ1-4	.	CASSESQATNEKLFF	TGTGCCAGCAGTGAATCGCAGGCAACTAATGAAAAACTGTTTTTT
15	medium-sized	TRBV19	TRBJ1-2	TRBD1	CASTLHRGPNYGYTF	TGTGCCAGTACCCTACACAGGGGCCCTAACTATGGCTACACCTTC
12	.	TRBV3-1	TRBJ2-7	.	CASIQVPGSEYF	TGTGCCAGCATTCAAGTTCCGGGGAGTGAGTACTTC
15	.	TRBV2	TRBJ1-1	TRBD1	CASSETRDRGLEAFF	TGTGCCAGCAGCGAAACTCGAGACAGGGGGCTTGAAGCTTTCTTT
15	medium-sized	TRBV7-8	TRBJ1-2	TRBD1	CASSPRTGLNYGYTF	TGTGCCAGCAGCCCGCGGACAGGGCTAAACTATGGCTACACCTTC
15	medium-sized	TRBV27	TRBJ2-6	.	CASRGVGAGANVLTF	TGTGCCAGCAGGGGGGTGGGGGCTGGGGCCAACGTCCTGACTTTC
18	many	TRBV3-1	TRBJ1-4	.	CASSTPTGTLATNEKLFF	TGTGCCAGCAGCACCCCCACCGGGACACTCGCAACTAATGAAAAACTGTTTTTT
13	medium-sized	TRBV11-3	TRBJ2-3	.	CASSLEMTDTQYF	TGTGCCAGCAGCTTAGAAATGACAGATACGCAGTATTTT
12	few	TRBV14	TRBJ2-7	.	CASSQGGYEQYF	TGTGCCAGCAGCCAAGGCGGCTACGAGCAGTACTTC
16	.	TRBV11-2	TRBJ2-7	TRBD2	CASSPPGRAGALEQYF	TGTGCCAGCAGCCCCCCAGGCCGAGCGGGAGCCCTTGAGCAGTACTTC
17	medium-sized	TRBV27	TRBJ2-7	TRBD2	CASSLISGSSSFGEQYF	TGTGCCAGCAGTTTAATAAGCGGGAGCTCTTCTTTTGGGGAGCAGTACTTC
15	few	TRBV5-6	TRBJ2-7	.	CASSSAGSVWYEQYF	TGTGCCAGCAGCTCGGCTGGTTCCGTCTGGTACGAGCAGTACTTC
14	.	TRBV6-1	TRBJ2-7	TRBD2	CAGGRSGGAQEQYF	TGTGCCGGAGGGAGAAGCGGGGGGGCTCAAGAGCAGTACTTC
15	few	TRBV28	TRBJ2-7	TRBD2	CASRVATSGSYEQYF	TGTGCCAGCAGGGTCGCGACTAGCGGATCCTACGAGCAGTACTTC